The 26 T cell receptor beta chains listed next were all sequenced from one sample in a study of blood T cell repertoires in COVID-19. This table comes from immunoSEQ multiplex PCR, and its TCRdb copy is limited to in-frame clones, with some not included. There are 300,000 to 350,000 clones in the sample; approximately 92% occur only once, and around 6.8% lies in the top ten. Sequenced sample: peripheral blood. These receptors all come from a woman in her twenties or thirties with COVID-19, enrolled during active disease.

This chain joins TRBV18 and TRBJ1-1, with 7 bases aligning to TRBD1. With V trimmed by 5 bases and J by 0 bases, 6 bases remained unmatched. The CDR3 is made up of 15 amino acids. Germline V CDR1 and CDR2: KGHSH, LQKENI. The CDR3 DNA reads as TGTGCCAGCTCATCAACCGGGACAGTGAACACTGAAGCTTTCTTT. Translation gives CASSSTGTVNTEAFF.

The chain employs TRBV11-2 and TRBJ2-5; 8 nucleotides line up with TRBD2. Germline CDR1 reads SGHAT; CDR2 reads FQNNGV. Unmatched junction bases numbered 13, after V lost 5 bases and J lost 5 bases. The CDR3 runs to 16 residues. The CDR3 loop is CASSPRLAPRKETQYF. The CDR3 nucleotides read TGTGCCAGCAGCCCTAGACTAGCGCCGAGAAAGGAGACCCAGTACTTC.

The rearrangement links TRBV24-1 to TRBJ1-2, with 10 bases aligning to TRBD1. The germline gives CDR1 KGHDR, CDR2 SFDVKD. This CDR3 has 14 residues. V lost 3 bases, J lost 6 bases, and 3 bases stayed unmatched. The CDR3 loop is CATSDAGQGNGYTF. In nucleotides, the CDR3 is TGTGCCACCAGTGATGCGGGACAGGGGAATGGCTACACCTTC.

V and J are TRBV4-1 and TRBJ2-5, with 7 bases matching TRBD2. The length of the CDR3 is 17 residues. Per germline, CDR1 MGHRA and CDR2 YSYEKL. The junction had 11 bases not matched to a gene; V was cut back by 0 bases and J by 4 bases. The CDR3 sequence: CASSQDGTVGRGETQYF. The CDR3 region has the DNA TGCGCCAGCAGCCAAGATGGAACAGTTGGGAGGGGAGAGACCCAGTACTTC.

V and J are TRBV30 and TRBJ2-7, with no clear D. Germline assignment: CDR1 GTSNPN and CDR2 SVGIG (reference sequence). CDR3 length equals 15 residues. V was cut by 3 bases and J by 4 bases, with 19 bases left in between. CDR3 bases: TGTGCCTGGAGGATCAAACAGCCCTCAGGATACGAGCAGTACTTC. This translates into CAWRIKQPSGYEQYF. Complete variable domain (other parts from reference TRBV30 and TRBJ2-7): SQTIHQWPATLVQPVGSPLSLECTVEGTSNPNLYWYRQAAGRGLQLLFYSVGIGQISSEVPQNLSASRPQDRQFILSSKKLLLSDSGFYLCAWRIKQPSGYEQYFGPGTRLTVT.

This rearrangement joins TRBV5-1 to TRBJ2-1; 8 bases are shared with TRBD2. This CDR3 region has 14 residues. Germline lookup yields CDR1 SGHRS and CDR2 YFSETQ. V trimming: 5 bases; J trimming: 10 bases; junction bases outside the gene matches: 11. The CDR3 region is CASSPYPLAGEQFF. DNA for the CDR3: TGCGCCAGCAGTCCCTACCCCTTAGCGGGAGAGCAGTTCTTC.

The J gene is TRBJ1-5, the V gene TRBV6-6; 8 bases agree with TRBD1. Germline values: CDR1 MNHNY, CDR2 SVGAGI (reference sequence). The CDR3 has 17 amino acids. V lost 5 bases and J lost 0; bases outside the gene matches: 9. This chain's CDR3 is CASSRSGQAYSNQPQHF. Here the CDR3 DNA reads TGTGCCAGCAGTCGATCGGGACAGGCCTATAGCAATCAGCCCCAGCATTTT.

This chain uses TRBV18 with TRBJ2-5; D unresolved. Germline CDR1 reads KGHSH; CDR2 reads LQKENI. The CDR3 loop spans 13 amino acids. V was pared by 5 bases and J by 2 bases, with 9 bases between. This chain's CDR3 is CASSGLSQETQYF. The CDR3 region has the DNA TGTGCCAGCTCAGGGCTATCTCAAGAGACCCAGTACTTC.

V is TRBV7-9 and J is TRBJ2-2; TRBD1 agrees at 10 bases. The junction had 10 bases not matched to a gene; V was cut back by 9 bases and J by 6 bases. CDR3 length equals 15 residues. CDR1 SEHNR and CDR2 FQNEAQ come from the germline V gene (reference sequence). DNA for the CDR3: TGTGCCAGAAGTCCCGGGACAGGGGTCGCCGGGGAGCTGTTTTTT. Protein product: CARSPGTGVAGELFF. Together with reference TRBV7-9 and TRBJ2-2, the CDR3 gives the full variable domain: DTGVSQNPRHKITKRGQNVTFRCDPISEHNRLYWYRQTLGQGPEFLTYFQNEAQLEKSRLLSDRFSAERPKGSFSTLEIQRTEQGDSAMYLCARSPGTGVAGELFFGEGSRLTVL.

The genes are TRBV13 and TRBJ2-3; D possibly corresponds to TRBD1 (6 bases). V lost 2 bases and J 2 bases, leaving 23 bases between the germline ends. The CDR3 loop spans 19 amino acids. Per the germline V gene, CDR1 is PRHDT and CDR2 is FYEKMQ (reference sequence). The CDR3 region has the DNA TGTGCCAGCAGCTTAAGAGTCGGGGACACGCGACCCTTCACAGATACGCAGTATTTT. Translating it yields CASSLRVGDTRPFTDTQYF. Full variable domain (outside the CDR3, taken from reference TRBV13 and TRBJ2-3): AAGVIQSPRHLIKEKRETATLKCYPIPRHDTVYWYQQGPGQDPQFLISFYEKMQSDKGSIPDRFSAQQFSDYHSELNMSSLELGDSALYFCASSLRVGDTRPFTDTQYFGPGTRLTVL.

This clone was detected once. The rearrangement joins TRBV24-1 to TRBJ1-2; TRBD1 matches at 7 bases. The CDR3 loop spans 14 amino acids. Germline loops: CDR1 KGHDR, CDR2 SFDVKD. J gave up 3 bases and V 3 bases, and 3 bases lay outside the gene matches. The CDR3 protein is CATSDTRGDYGYTF. CDR3 sequence (DNA): TGTGCCACCAGTGATACCAGGGGGGACTATGGCTACACCTTC.

The CDR3 region is CASSLGRGREAKNIQYF. In DNA, the CDR3 is TGTGCCAGCAGCTTAGGCAGGGGGCGCGAGGCCAAAAACATTCAGTACTTC. The gene calls are TRBV7-8 and TRBJ2-4; 8 positions match TRBD1. The ends lost 1 base at V and 1 base at J; junction bases unmatched: 6. Germline V CDR1 and CDR2: SGHVS, FQNEAQ. This CDR3 spans 17 amino acids.

The J gene is TRBJ2-1, the V gene TRBV24-1, with no clear D. Germline CDR1 is KGHDR and CDR2 is SFDVKD. The CDR3 has 15 residues. Between the trimmed V and J ends, which lost 3 bases and 0 bases, there was a span of 8 bases. In DNA, the CDR3 is TGTGCCACCAGTGATCCGGGTAGCTCCTACAATGAGCAGTTCTTC. It specifies CATSDPGSSYNEQFF.

About this clone itself: A junction end diverges from the germline sequence, so it may reflect a read error. The rearrangement joins TRBV7-7 to TRBJ2-2; TRBD2 agrees at 14 bases. CDR1 is SSHAT, CDR2 FNYEAQ, per germline (reference sequence). The CDR3 covers 14 residues. The CDR3 region has the DNA TGTGCTAGCAGACTAGCGGGAGGGTACGGGGAGCTGTTTTTT. This translates into CASRLAGGYGELFF.

The rearrangement links TRBV9 to TRBJ2-3; 9 nucleotides match TRBD1. The ends lost 3 bases at V and 2 bases at J; junction bases unmatched: 4. This CDR3 comprises 15 residues. Looked up from germline, CDR1 is SGDLS and CDR2 is YYNGEE. CDR3 amino acids: CASSDRDRVTDTQYF. The CDR3 nucleotides read TGTGCCAGCAGCGACCGGGACAGGGTCACAGATACGCAGTATTTT.

The chain uses TRBV9 and TRBJ2-6, with a tentative D call TRBD1 (6 bases). Per germline, CDR1 SGDLS and CDR2 YYNGEE. CDR3 length equals 16 residues. V lost 1 base, J lost 4 bases, and 12 bases lay in between. CDR3 amino acids: CASSVRWGRGANVLTF. For the CDR3, the DNA is TGTGCCAGCAGCGTAAGGTGGGGGCGAGGGGCCAACGTCCTGACTTTC.

V gene TRBV5-1 combines with J gene TRBJ1-5, with D perhaps matching TRBD1 (5 bases). V was shortened by 0 bases and J by 7 bases, with 8 bases between the two germline ends. Per the germline V gene, CDR1 is SGHRS and CDR2 is YFSETQ. The CDR3 is made up of 13 amino acids. The CDR3 reads CASSLEAGQPQHF. DNA of the CDR3: TGCGCCAGCAGCTTGGAGGCAGGGCAGCCCCAGCATTTT.

The chain recombines TRBV27 with TRBJ2-7; 9 bases agree with TRBD1. V lost 5 bases to trimming and J lost 5 bases; unmatched junction nucleotides: 13. Looked up from germline, CDR1 is MNHEY and CDR2 is SMNVEV (reference sequence). The CDR3 length is 16 residues. CDR3 sequence: CASSPSASTGGNEQYF. In DNA, the CDR3 is TGTGCCAGCAGTCCTTCGGCCTCGACAGGGGGAAACGAGCAGTACTTC.

The chain has TRBV7-2 and TRBJ2-5; unclear D gene. The CDR3 spans 11 residues. V was trimmed by 2 bases and J by 8 bases, leaving 6 bases between them. The V gene's germline CDR1 is SGHTA and CDR2 FQGNSA. CDR3 DNA: TGTGCCAGCAGCTTACTCTACACCCAGTACTTC. Amino acids: CASSLLYTQYF.

This clone was seen just once. The gene calls are TRBV5-1 and TRBJ1-2; 8 nucleotides agree with TRBD1. V lost 3 bases to trimming and J lost 7 bases; unmatched junction nucleotides: 14. Germline V gene data show CDR1 as SGHRS and CDR2 as YFSETQ. The CDR3 is 16 residues long. Written as DNA, the CDR3 is TGCGCCAGCAGCTGGGGATCTCGACAGGGGCCGCCTGGCTACACCTTC. The encoded protein is CASSWGSRQGPPGYTF.

The chain links TRBV5-1 to TRBJ2-1, with 11 positions matching TRBD2. Germline V gives CDR1 SGHRS, CDR2 YFSETQ. The CDR3 covers 14 residues. Losses at the gene ends were 7 bases for V and 8 bases for J; bases not matched to a gene: 8. CDR3 residues: CASRATLAGDEQFF. For the CDR3, the DNA is TGCGCCAGCCGCGCAACACTAGCGGGAGATGAGCAGTTCTTC.

This chain joins TRBV6-2 or TRBV6-3 and TRBJ1-1, with 7 bases that match TRBD1. The V and J ends lost 5 bases and 6 bases, in that order; junction bases with no gene match: 6. Germline lookup yields CDR1 MNHEY and CDR2 SVGEGT. The CDR3 covers 13 residues. CDR3 nucleotides: TGTGCCAGCAGTAAGGGGGCGATCGCTGAAGCTTTCTTT. This codes for CASSKGAIAEAFF.

This clone was detected once. V is TRBV7-3 and J is TRBJ2-1; 7 bases fit TRBD2. With V trimmed by 5 bases and J by 12 bases, 4 bases remained unmatched. CDR1 and CDR2 (germline): SGHTA, FQGTGA. The CDR3 sequence is 11 residues long. CDR3 loop: CASSRGERQFF. The CDR3 DNA reads as TGTGCCAGCAGCCGGGGGGAACGGCAGTTCTTC.

The rearrangement joins TRBV4-3 to TRBJ1-2; 7 nucleotides line up with TRBD1. The CDR3 is 14 residues long. J was trimmed by 8 bases and V by 0 bases; bases with no gene match: 6. Germline loops: CDR1 LGHNA, CDR2 YSLEER. CDR3 in amino acids: CASSQDLRGHGYTF. The CDR3 DNA sequence: TGCGCCAGCAGCCAAGATCTTAGGGGGCACGGCTACACCTTC.

This clone was picked up one time. The CDR3 sequence is CASSLLGSYGYTF. The CDR3 DNA is TGTGCCAGCAGCTTACTGGGGAGCTATGGCTACACCTTC. The rearrangement uses TRBV11-2 and TRBJ1-2; D unresolved. Germline lookup yields CDR1 SGHAT and CDR2 FQNNGV. CDR3 size: 13 residues. The V and J ends lost 2 bases and 4 bases respectively, with 8 bases between them.

This chain joins TRBV29-1 and TRBJ2-3; the match to TRBD2 covers 8 bases. V was clipped by 8 bases and J by 0 bases; unmatched bases: 7. The germline V gene has CDR1 SQVTM and CDR2 ANQGSEA. CDR3 length: 14 residues. The CDR3 reads CSFRLATSTDTQYF. CDR3 sequence (DNA): TGCAGCTTCCGACTAGCGACTAGCACAGATACGCAGTATTTT.